The rows below give T cell receptor beta chains drawn from one sample of a study of T cell changes during pregnancy in multiple sclerosis. Assay used: immunoSEQ multiplex PCR; TCRdb lists only in-frame clones, some missing. The data show 50,000 to 60,000 clones, with around 90% seen just once and approximately 3.8% held by the top ten. The sequencing here drew on peripheral blood, taken after pregnancy. These TCRs come from a female donor in good health, enrolled as a control in a pregnancy study. Each CDR3 is given with its conserved first and last residue. A D gene is named only where the DNA matches it firmly. Size is omitted from some rows. Given values are once, few, many or a class for expanded clones.

j_call d_call cdr3_length clone_size v_call cdr3_aa cdr3_nt
TRBJ1-5 NA 15 once TRBV9 CASSVGGSSNQPQHF TGTGCCAGCAGCGTAGGAGGGTCTAGCAATCAGCCCCAGCATTTT
TRBJ1-5 TRBD1 14 NA TRBV6-1 CASRGTGGWKPQHF TGTGCCAGCAGGGGGACAGGGGGATGGAAGCCCCAGCATTTT
TRBJ2-3 TRBD2 17 once TRBV27 CASKPGLAGPFTDTQYF TGTGCCAGCAAACCGGGACTAGCGGGTCCCTTCACAGATACGCAGTATTTT
TRBJ2-5 TRBD1 17 NA TRBV2 CASSEAADRGFRETQYF TGTGCCAGCAGTGAAGCGGCGGACAGGGGGTTTAGAGAGACCCAGTACTTC
TRBJ1-1 NA 13 NA TRBV11-2 CASSLDTGYPAFF TGTGCCAGCAGCTTAGATACGGGGTACCCAGCTTTCTTT
TRBJ2-3 NA 14 few TRBV4-1 CASTEGISTDTQYF TGCGCCAGCACAGAGGGTATTAGCACAGATACGCAGTATTTT
TRBJ1-4 TRBD1 14 NA TRBV7-9 CASSWGQGNEKLFF TGTGCCAGCAGCTGGGGACAGGGGAATGAAAAACTGTTTTTT
TRBJ1-5 NA 13 NA TRBV11-3 CASSWTENQPQHF TGTGCCAGCAGCTGGACAGAGAATCAGCCCCAGCATTTT
TRBJ2-3 NA 16 NA TRBV27 CASSLWPGSFTDTQYF TGTGCCAGCAGTTTATGGCCAGGGTCCTTTACAGATACGCAGTATTTT
TRBJ2-1 TRBD2 16 NA TRBV7-9 CASSLLSGRTYNEQFF TGTGCCAGCAGCTTACTTAGCGGGAGAACCTACAATGAGCAGTTCTTC
TRBJ2-7 TRBD2 15 NA TRBV28 CATLPTSGGGYEQYF TGTGCCACCCTACCGACTAGCGGGGGGGGATACGAGCAGTACTTC
TRBJ1-4 NA 14 NA TRBV5-1 CASSLGGANEKLFF TGCGCCAGCAGCTTGGGGGGGGCTAATGAAAAACTGTTTTTT
TRBJ1-2 NA 11 few TRBV7-2 CASSFSDGYTF TGTGCCAGCAGCTTCTCCGATGGCTACACCTTC
TRBJ2-3 NA 13 NA TRBV5-1 CASSLRSTDTQYF TGCGCCAGCAGCCTTCGGAGCACAGATACGCAGTATTTT
TRBJ1-1 TRBD1 15 NA TRBV19 CASSPTGGKGTEAFF TGTGCCAGTAGTCCCACAGGGGGCAAGGGCACTGAAGCTTTCTTT
TRBJ2-6 TRBD1 20 NA TRBV28 CASRRQGAGWAQSGANVLTF TGTGCCAGCAGACGTCAGGGGGCAGGTTGGGCACAATCTGGGGCCAACGTCCTGACTTTC
TRBJ2-7 NA 12 NA TRBV28 CASRGSHYEQYF TGTGCCAGCAGGGGCAGCCACTACGAGCAGTACTTC
TRBJ1-5 NA 13 NA TRBV6-6 CASRRGINQPQHF TGTGCCAGCAGGCGAGGAATAAATCAGCCCCAGCATTTT
TRBJ2-1 NA 15 NA TRBV7-6 CASTAGLLSYNEQFF TGTGCCAGCACCGCGGGACTGCTCTCCTACAATGAGCAGTTCTTC
TRBJ2-5 NA 14 NA TRBV29-1 CSVELTGIGETQYF TGCAGCGTTGAGCTTACAGGGATAGGGGAGACCCAGTACTTC
TRBJ2-7 TRBD2 14 NA TRBV7-9 CASSLLAGALEQYF TGTGCCAGCAGCCTTCTAGCGGGAGCTCTCGAGCAGTACTTC
TRBJ2-4 NA 15 NA TRBV28 CASNNRVNTKNIQYF TGTGCCAGCAATAACAGGGTGAATACCAAAAACATTCAGTACTTC
TRBJ2-1 NA 16 NA TRBV4-3 CASSQDPNTPNNEQFF TGCGCCAGCAGCCAAGACCCGAATACTCCTAACAATGAGCAGTTCTTC
TRBJ2-3 NA 16 once TRBV5-6 CASSLAGSSAADTQYF TGTGCCAGCAGCTTAGCCGGGTCGTCGGCCGCAGATACGCAGTATTTT
TRBJ2-1 NA 14 NA TRBV19 CASRPTNSYNEQFF TGTGCCAGTAGACCGACTAACTCCTACAATGAGCAGTTCTTC
TRBJ2-1 NA 15 NA TRBV6-5 CASSRSGFWGYEQFF TGTGCCAGCAGTCGTAGCGGCTTCTGGGGGTATGAGCAGTTCTTC
TRBJ1-2 NA 13 NA TRBV10-3 CAIQTGTNYGYTF TGTGCCATACAAACGGGGACTAACTATGGCTACACCTTC
TRBJ2-7 NA 15 NA TRBV7-8 CASSFGRGFDYEQYF TGTGCCAGCAGCTTCGGACGGGGGTTTGACTACGAGCAGTACTTC
TRBJ2-7 TRBD1 15 NA TRBV5-1 CASSLAGGTPYEQYF TGCGCCAGCAGCTTGGCAGGGGGAACACCATACGAGCAGTACTTC
TRBJ2-1 TRBD2 18 NA TRBV7-9 CASSLGLAGGSSYNEQFF TGTGCCAGCAGCTTGGGACTAGCGGGGGGGAGCTCCTACAATGAGCAGTTCTTC